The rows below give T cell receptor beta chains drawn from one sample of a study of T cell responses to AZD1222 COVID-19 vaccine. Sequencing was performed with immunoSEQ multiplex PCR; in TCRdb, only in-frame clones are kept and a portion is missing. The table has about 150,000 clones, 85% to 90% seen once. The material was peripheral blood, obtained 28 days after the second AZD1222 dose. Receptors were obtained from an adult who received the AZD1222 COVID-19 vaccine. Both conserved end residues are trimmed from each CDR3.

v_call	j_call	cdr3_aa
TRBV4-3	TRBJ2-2	ASSEARPGELF
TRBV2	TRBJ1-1	ASSLPGPQNTEAF
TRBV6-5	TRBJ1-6	ASSYQGPNSPLH
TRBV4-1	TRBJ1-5	ASSQSSQFQPQH
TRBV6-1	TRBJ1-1	ASSEIAAGMNTEAF
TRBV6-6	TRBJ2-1	ASRTTGHSYNEQF
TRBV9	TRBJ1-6	ASSVNRVNSPLH
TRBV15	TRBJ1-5	ATSSGLARDQPQH
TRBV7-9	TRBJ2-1	ASSSSDGLINEQF
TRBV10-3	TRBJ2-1	AISDPDGLSYNEQF
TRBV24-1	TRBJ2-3	ATSDQGGPRDTQY